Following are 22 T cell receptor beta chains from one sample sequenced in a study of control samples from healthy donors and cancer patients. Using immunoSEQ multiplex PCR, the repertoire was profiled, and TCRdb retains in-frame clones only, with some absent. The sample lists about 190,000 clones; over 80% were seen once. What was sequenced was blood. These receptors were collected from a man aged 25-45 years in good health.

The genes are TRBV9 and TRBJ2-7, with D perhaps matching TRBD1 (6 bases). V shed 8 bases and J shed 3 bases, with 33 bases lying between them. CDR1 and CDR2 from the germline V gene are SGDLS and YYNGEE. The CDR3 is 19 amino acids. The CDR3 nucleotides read TGTGCCAGTTCCCCCCCCACTTACAGGGCTCCGAACAAATTCTACGAGCAGTACTTC. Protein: CASSPPTYRAPNKFYEQYF.

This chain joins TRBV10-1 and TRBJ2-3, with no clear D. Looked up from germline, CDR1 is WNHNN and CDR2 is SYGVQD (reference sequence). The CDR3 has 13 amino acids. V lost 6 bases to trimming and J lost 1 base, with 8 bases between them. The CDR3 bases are TGCGCCAGCAGCCTGCAAGGCACAGATACGCAGTATTTT. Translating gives CASSLQGTDTQYF.

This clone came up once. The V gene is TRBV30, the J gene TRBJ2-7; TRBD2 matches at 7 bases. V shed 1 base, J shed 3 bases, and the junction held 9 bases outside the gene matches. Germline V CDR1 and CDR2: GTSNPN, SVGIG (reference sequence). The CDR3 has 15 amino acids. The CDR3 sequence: CAWSEDVAGDYEQYF. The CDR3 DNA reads TGTGCCTGGAGTGAGGATGTGGCGGGGGACTACGAGCAGTACTTC. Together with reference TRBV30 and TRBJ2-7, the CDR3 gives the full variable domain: SQTIHQWPATLVQPVGSPLSLECTVEGTSNPNLYWYRQAAGRGLQLLFYSVGIGQISSEVPQNLSASRPQDRQFILSSKKLLLSDSGFYLCAWSEDVAGDYEQYFGPGTRLTVT.

This chain's CDR3 is CASSQTPGTGAYEQYF. The CDR3 region has the DNA TGCGCCAGCAGCCAAACTCCAGGGACAGGGGCCTACGAGCAGTACTTC. The chain uses TRBV4-1 and TRBJ2-7; 10 positions match TRBD1. This CDR3 is built from 16 residues. Germline CDR1 reads MGHRA; CDR2 reads YSYEKL. Trimming cost V 2 bases and J 2 bases; bases outside gene matches: 6.

The CDR3 DNA reads as TGTGCCAGCGCTCCTAGCGGGGGGGCGAGAGATACGCAGTATTTT. It translates to CASAPSGGARDTQYF. The rearrangement joins TRBV13 to TRBJ2-3; 12 nucleotides align to TRBD2. CDR1 and CDR2 from the germline V gene are PRHDT and FYEKMQ (reference sequence). J lost 5 bases, V lost 8 bases, and 8 bases had no gene match. The CDR3 extends over 15 amino acids.

CDR3 sequence (DNA): TGTGCCAGCAGCCAAGGAGGCGGCAGGTTGAACACTGAAGCTTTCTTT. This encodes CASSQGGGRLNTEAFF. The chain is built from TRBV3-1 (or the pseudogene TRBV3-2) and TRBJ1-1; no firm D call. The CDR3 has 16 residues. CDR1 is LGHDT, CDR2 YNNKEL, per germline (reference sequence). Trimming stripped 1 base from V and 0 bases from J, with 12 bases between.

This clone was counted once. The CDR3 DNA is TGTGCCATCAGTGAGAGGTTGGCGGAAGAGCATTCGGTTCAGCCCCAGCATTTT. Translation gives CAISERLAEEHSVQPQHF. The genes are TRBV10-3 and TRBJ1-5; D unresolved. The CDR3 spans 18 residues. Germline V gene data show CDR1 as ENHRY and CDR2 as SYGVKD. The ends were cut back, 2 bases at V and 6 bases at J, with 23 bases in the middle.

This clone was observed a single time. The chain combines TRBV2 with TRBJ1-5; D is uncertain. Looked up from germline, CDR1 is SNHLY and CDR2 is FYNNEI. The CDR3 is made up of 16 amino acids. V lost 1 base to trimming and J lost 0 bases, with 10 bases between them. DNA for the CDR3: TGTGCCAGCAGTGAAGAAGGTCACTCTAGCAATCAGCCCCAGCATTTT. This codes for CASSEEGHSSNQPQHF.

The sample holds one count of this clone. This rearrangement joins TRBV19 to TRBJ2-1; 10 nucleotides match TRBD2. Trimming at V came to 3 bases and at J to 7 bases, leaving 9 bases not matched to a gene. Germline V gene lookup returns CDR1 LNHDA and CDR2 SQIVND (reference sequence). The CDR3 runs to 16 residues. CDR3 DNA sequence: TGTGCCAGTAGTATGTTGCTAGCGGGGGTTTATAATGAGCAGTTCTTC. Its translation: CASSMLLAGVYNEQFF.

The chain's CDR3 is CASSSRTGDSPLHF. CDR3 coding DNA: TGCGCCAGCAGCTCGCGGACAGGAGATTCACCCCTCCACTTT. The chain couples TRBV5-1 to TRBJ1-6; 7 bases line up with TRBD1. The CDR3 runs 14 residues. Germline values: CDR1 SGHRS, CDR2 YFSETQ. V dropped 3 bases and J dropped 8; count of bases not matched to a gene: 5.

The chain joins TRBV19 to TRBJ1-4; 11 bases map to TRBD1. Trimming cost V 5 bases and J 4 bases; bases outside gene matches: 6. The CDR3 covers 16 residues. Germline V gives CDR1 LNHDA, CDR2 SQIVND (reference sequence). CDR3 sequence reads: CASSQWTGGGNEKLFF. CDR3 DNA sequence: TGTGCCAGTAGTCAGTGGACAGGGGGCGGTAATGAAAAACTGTTTTTT.

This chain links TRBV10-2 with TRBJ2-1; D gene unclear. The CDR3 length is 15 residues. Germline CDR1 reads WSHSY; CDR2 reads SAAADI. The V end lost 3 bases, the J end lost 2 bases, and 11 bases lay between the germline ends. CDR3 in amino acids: CASSEWANTYNEQFF. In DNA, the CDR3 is TGCGCCAGCAGTGAATGGGCTAACACCTACAATGAGCAGTTCTTC.

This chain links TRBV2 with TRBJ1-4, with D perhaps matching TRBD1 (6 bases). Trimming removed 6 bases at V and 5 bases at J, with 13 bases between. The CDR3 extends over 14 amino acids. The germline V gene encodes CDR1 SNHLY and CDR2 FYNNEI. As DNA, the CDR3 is TGTGCCAGCAGCCAACAGGGAGGGAATGAAAAACTGTTTTTT. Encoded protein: CASSQQGGNEKLFF.

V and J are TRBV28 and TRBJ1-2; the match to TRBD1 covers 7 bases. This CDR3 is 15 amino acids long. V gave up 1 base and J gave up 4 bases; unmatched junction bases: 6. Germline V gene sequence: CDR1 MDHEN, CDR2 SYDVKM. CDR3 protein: CASSLSQGVPYGYTF. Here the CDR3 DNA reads TGTGCCAGCAGTTTATCGCAGGGGGTTCCCTATGGCTACACCTTC.

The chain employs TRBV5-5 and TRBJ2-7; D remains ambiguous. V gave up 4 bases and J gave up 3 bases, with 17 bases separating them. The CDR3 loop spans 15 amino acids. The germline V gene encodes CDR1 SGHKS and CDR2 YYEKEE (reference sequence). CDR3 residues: CASSLTTTDHYEQYF. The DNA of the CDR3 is TGTGCCAGCAGCCTAACCACGACGGACCACTACGAGCAGTACTTC.

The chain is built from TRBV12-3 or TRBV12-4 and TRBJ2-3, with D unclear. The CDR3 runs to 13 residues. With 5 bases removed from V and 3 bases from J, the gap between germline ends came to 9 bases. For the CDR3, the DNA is TGTGCCAGCAGTCTCCAGAGTACAGATACGCAGTATTTT. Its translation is CASSLQSTDTQYF.

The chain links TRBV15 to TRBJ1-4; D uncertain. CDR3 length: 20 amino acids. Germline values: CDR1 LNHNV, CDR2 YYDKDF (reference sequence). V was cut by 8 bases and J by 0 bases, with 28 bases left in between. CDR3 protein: CATHKTQIGDGDATNEKLFF. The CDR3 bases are TGTGCCACCCACAAGACCCAGATAGGAGATGGCGATGCAACTAATGAAAAACTGTTTTTT.

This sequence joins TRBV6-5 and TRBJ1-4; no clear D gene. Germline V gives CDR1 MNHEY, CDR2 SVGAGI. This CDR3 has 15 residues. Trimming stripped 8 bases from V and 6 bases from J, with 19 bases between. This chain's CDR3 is CASRRTGFPHEKLFF. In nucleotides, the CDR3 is TGTGCCAGCCGACGGACCGGCTTTCCACATGAAAAACTGTTTTTT.

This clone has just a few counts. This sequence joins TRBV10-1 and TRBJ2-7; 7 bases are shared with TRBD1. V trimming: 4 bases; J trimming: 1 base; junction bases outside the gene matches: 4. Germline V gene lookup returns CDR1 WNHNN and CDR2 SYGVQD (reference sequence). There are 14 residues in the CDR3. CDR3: CASSASGQSYEQYF. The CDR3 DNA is TGCGCCAGCAGTGCTTCGGGACAGTCCTACGAGCAGTACTTC.

CDR3 protein: CASSLGPGRGPGELFF. DNA of the CDR3: TGTGCCAGCAGCCTCGGGCCAGGGAGGGGGCCCGGGGAGCTGTTTTTT. The chain links TRBV3-1 (or the pseudogene TRBV3-2) to TRBJ2-2; D may be TRBD1 or TRBD2 (7 bases each). The CDR3 has 16 residues. Trimming removed 4 bases from V and 6 bases from J, with 18 bases in between. Germline CDR1 reads LGHDT; CDR2 reads YNNKEL (reference sequence).

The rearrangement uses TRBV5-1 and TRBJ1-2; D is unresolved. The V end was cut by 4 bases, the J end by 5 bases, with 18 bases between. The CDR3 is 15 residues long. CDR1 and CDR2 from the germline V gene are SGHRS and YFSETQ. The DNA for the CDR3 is TGCGCCAGCAGCCCGGGGAACAGTGCCTCTTATGGCTACACCTTC. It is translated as CASSPGNSASYGYTF.

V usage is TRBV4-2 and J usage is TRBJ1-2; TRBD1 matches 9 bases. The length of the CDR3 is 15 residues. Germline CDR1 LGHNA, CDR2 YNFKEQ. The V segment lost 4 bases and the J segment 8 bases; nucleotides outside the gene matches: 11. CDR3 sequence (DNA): TGTGCCAGCAGCCCCTTTACAGGGGGCTGGGTAGGCTACACCTTC. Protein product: CASSPFTGGWVGYTF.